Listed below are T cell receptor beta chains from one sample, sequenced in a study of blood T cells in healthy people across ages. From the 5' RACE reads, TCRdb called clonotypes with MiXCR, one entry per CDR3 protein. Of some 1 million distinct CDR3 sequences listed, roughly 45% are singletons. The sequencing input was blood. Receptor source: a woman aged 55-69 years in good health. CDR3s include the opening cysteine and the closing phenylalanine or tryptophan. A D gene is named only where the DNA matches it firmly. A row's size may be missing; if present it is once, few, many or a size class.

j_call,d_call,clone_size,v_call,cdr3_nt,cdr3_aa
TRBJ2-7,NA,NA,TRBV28,TGTGCCAGCAGTTTATACAAGCAGGCTTTCTACGAGCAGTACTTC,CASSLYKQAFYEQYF
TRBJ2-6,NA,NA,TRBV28,TGTGCCAGCAGTCCGCAGGGACCGGGGGCCAACGTCCTGACTTTC,CASSPQGPGANVLTF
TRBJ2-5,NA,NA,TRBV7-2,TGTGCCAGCGGGGGAAGGCGGCGCGAGACCCAGTACTTC,CASGGRRRETQYF
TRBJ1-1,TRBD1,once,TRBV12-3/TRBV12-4,TGTGCCAGCATTCAAGACAGGGTGAACACTGAAGCTTTCTTT,CASIQDRVNTEAFF
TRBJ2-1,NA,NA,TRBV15,TGTGCCACCAGCAGTTACAGCCAGAGAAACAATGAGCAGTTCTTC,CATSSYSQRNNEQFF
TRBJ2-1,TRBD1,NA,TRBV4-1,TGCGCCAGCAAGCAGGGGGCCACGGGATACAATGAGCAGTTCTTC,CASKQGATGYNEQFF
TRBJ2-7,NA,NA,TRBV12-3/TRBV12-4,TGTGCCAGCAGTTTAATTCAGGCCTACGAGCAGTACTTC,CASSLIQAYEQYF
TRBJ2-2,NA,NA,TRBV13,TGTGCCAGCAGCTTCTCTGACACCACCGGGGAGCTGTTTTTT,CASSFSDTTGELFF
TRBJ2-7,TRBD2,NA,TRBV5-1,TGCGCCAGCAGCTTGGGACTAGCGAGAGGACCGTCCTACGAGCAGTACTTC,CASSLGLARGPSYEQYF
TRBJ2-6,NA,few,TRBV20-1,TGCAGTGCTAGCAATAACAGGTTCTTTGGGGCCAACGTCCTGACTTTC,CSASNNRFFGANVLTF
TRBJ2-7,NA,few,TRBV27,TGTGCCAGCGGAACCATGGGGTGGGGGCAGTACTTC,CASGTMGWGQYF
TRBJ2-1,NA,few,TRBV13,TGTGCCAGCGAGGCGGTGGGCAATGAGCAGTTCTTC,CASEAVGNEQFF
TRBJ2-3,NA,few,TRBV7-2,TGTGCCAGCAGCCTAAATGGCAGGGGACTGTATACGCAGTATTTT,CASSLNGRGLYTQYF
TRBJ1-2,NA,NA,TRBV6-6,TGTGCCAGCAGTTACGCAGGCGCAGGGCAGAAGGGCTACACCTTC,CASSYAGAGQKGYTF
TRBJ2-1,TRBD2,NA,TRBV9,TGTGCCAGCAGCACCAAGGGGACTAGCGGGAGAAGGGAGCAGTTCTTC,CASSTKGTSGRREQFF
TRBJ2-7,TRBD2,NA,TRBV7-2,TGTGCCAGCACTCGGGCTAGCGGGAACAATGAGCAGTACTTC,CASTRASGNNEQYF
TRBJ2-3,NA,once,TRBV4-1,TGCGCCAGCAGCTTCTCGGCCTTGGCAGATACGCAGTATTTT,CASSFSALADTQYF
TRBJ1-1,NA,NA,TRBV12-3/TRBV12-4,TGTGCCAGCAGTTTAGCGGACTTGATTTTGAACACTGGAGCTTTCTTT,CASSLADLILNTGAFF
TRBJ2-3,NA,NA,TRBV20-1,TGCAGTGCCTCCGTTCCAGGGGCAGGCGATACGCAGTATTTT,CSASVPGAGDTQYF
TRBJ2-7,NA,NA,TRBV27,TGTGCCAGCGGAAATCTGGGTGAGCAGTACTTC,CASGNLGEQYF
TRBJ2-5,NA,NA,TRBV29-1,TGCAGCGTTGGGGGCCGGGGGCAAGGGACCCAGTACTTC,CSVGGRGQGTQYF
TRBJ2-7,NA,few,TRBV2,TGTGCCAGCAGTGTGGGCGGGTATACCTACGAGCAGTACTTC,CASSVGGYTYEQYF
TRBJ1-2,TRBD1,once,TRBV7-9,TGTGCCAGCAACCACCCCTACAGGGGTCGGAACTATGGCTACACCTTC,CASNHPYRGRNYGYTF
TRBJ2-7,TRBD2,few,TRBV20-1,TGCAGTGCTAGACTAGCGGCCTACGAGCAGTACTTC,CSARLAAYEQYF
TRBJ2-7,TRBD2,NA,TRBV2,TGTGCCAGCATTGTGCGGGGTAGCGGGAGTGGGCGCTACGAGCAGTACTTC,CASIVRGSGSGRYEQYF
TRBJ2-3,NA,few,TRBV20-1,TGCAGTGCTAAGGGAAGCGCGTCCAGGAAGAATACGCAGTATTTT,CSAKGSASRKNTQYF
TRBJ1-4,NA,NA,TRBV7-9,TGTGCCAGCAGCTTAGCGTCGGGAACTAATGAAAAACTGTTTTTT,CASSLASGTNEKLFF
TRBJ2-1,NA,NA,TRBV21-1,TGTGCCAGCAGCAAACGGGGTGGAAAGGGACCGGGGAATGAGCAGTTCTTC,CASSKRGGKGPGNEQFF
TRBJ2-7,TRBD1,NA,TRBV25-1,TGTGCCAGCAGTGAGGACAGGGTCAGGGTGGGGGAGCAGTACTTC,CASSEDRVRVGEQYF
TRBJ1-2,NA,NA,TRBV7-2,TGTGCCAGCGGGACGTACATGAACTATGGCTGCACCTTC,CASGTYMNYGCTF
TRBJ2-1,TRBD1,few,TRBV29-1,TGCAGCGCAGGGACAGGCCCCGAGAATGAGCAGTTCTTC,CSAGTGPENEQFF
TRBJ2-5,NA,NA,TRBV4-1,TGCGCCAGCAGCCAAGCAGATAACTACGGGCAGTACTTC,CASSQADNYGQYF
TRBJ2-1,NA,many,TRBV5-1,TGCGCCAGCAGCTTGGACCTAGCCTACAATGAGCAGTTCTTC,CASSLDLAYNEQFF
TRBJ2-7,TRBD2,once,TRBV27,TGTGCCAGGGGGGGGCTAGCGGGTTGCGAGCAGTACTTC,CARGGLAGCEQYF
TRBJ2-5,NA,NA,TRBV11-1,TGTGCCAGCAGCTTGGTGTTAACGACCGGGGTAGGAATTTTGGAGACCCAGTACTTC,CASSLVLTTGVGILETQYF
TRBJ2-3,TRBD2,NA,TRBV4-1,TGCGCCAGCAGCCAAGATTCGGGACTAGCGGGAGGGTCCGATACGCAGTATTTT,CASSQDSGLAGGSDTQYF
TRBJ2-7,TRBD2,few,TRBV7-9,TGTGCCAGCAGCCCCAAAGCGGGAGGTCCGGGCGAGCAGTACTTC,CASSPKAGGPGEQYF
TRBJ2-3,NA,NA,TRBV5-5,TGTGCCAGCAGCTTGGTGGTCGGGAGTGCTTCAGATACGCAGTATTTT,CASSLVVGSASDTQYF
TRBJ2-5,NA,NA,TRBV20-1,TGCAGTGCCAGTCTCGGTGAGACCCAGTACTTC,CSASLGETQYF
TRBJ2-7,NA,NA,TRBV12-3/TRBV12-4,TGTGCCAGCAGTTTACTTGAGGGGCCCGAGCAGTACTTC,CASSLLEGPEQYF
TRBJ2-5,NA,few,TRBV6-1,TGTGCCAGCAGAAGAAGCACAGTCCAAGAGACCCAGTACTTC,CASRRSTVQETQYF
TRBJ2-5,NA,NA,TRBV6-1,TGTGCCAGCAGTTTCCAGGGTCCGGAGACCCAGTACTTC,CASSFQGPETQYF
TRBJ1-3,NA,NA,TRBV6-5,TGTGCCAGCAGTACACCGGGAACTGGAAACACCATATATTTT,CASSTPGTGNTIYF
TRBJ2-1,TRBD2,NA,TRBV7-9,TGTGCCAGCAAAGGGACTAGCGGGAATAACCTTGAGCAGTTCTTC,CASKGTSGNNLEQFF
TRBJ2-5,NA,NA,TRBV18,TGTGCCAGCTCAAACGTGGGACCGGAGACCCAGTACTTC,CASSNVGPETQYF
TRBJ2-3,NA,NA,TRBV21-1,TGCGCCAGCAGCCCCCGTCGGGAGGGCCACACAGATACGCAGTATTTT,CASSPRREGHTDTQYF
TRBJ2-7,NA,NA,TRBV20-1,TGCAGTGCCCTTTCGGACAGTGAAGTGAAATACGAGCAGTACTTC,CSALSDSEVKYEQYF
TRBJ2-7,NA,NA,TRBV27,TGTGCCAGCAGTCGGGTGCCCCCCTACGAGCAGTACTTC,CASSRVPPYEQYF
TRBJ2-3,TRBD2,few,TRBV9,TGTGCCAGCAGCCCAACTAGCGGGCCCCCAGATACGCAGTATTTT,CASSPTSGPPDTQYF
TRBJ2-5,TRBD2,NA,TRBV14,TGTGCCAGCAGCCGAGATGGGACTATGAAGACCCAGTACTTC,CASSRDGTMKTQYF
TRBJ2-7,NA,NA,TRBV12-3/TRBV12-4,TGTGCCAGCACCCGGGGTAGATGGGACAATGAGCAGTACTTC,CASTRGRWDNEQYF
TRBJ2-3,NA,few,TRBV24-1,TGTGCCACCGGATCTGGGAACGGATGGACAGATACGCAGTATTTT,CATGSGNGWTDTQYF
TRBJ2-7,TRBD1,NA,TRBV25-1,TGTGCCGGCGACAGGGGGCAATACGAGCAGTACTTC,CAGDRGQYEQYF
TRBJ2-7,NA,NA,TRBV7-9,TGTGCCAGCAGCCCCTTTTCCTACAATGAGCAGTACTTC,CASSPFSYNEQYF
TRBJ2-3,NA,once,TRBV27,TGTGCCAGCATGAACAGGCCCTTCCCTGATACGCAGTATTTT,CASMNRPFPDTQYF
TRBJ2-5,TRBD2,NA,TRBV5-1,TGCGCCAGCAGCTTCCGACTAGCGGGGGGCTTCCAAGAGACCCAGTACTTC,CASSFRLAGGFQETQYF
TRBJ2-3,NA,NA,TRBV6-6,TGTGCCAGCAGTTCAGGGGGGTTCACAGATACGCAGTATTTT,CASSSGGFTDTQYF
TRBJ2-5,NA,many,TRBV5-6,TGTGCCAGCAGCTTGGATTCCAGTGGGAAGACCCAGTACTTC,CASSLDSSGKTQYF
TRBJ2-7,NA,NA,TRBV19,TGTGCCAGTAGTAAGCCGGGACTTGGCCCCTACGAGCAGTACTTC,CASSKPGLGPYEQYF